What follows are 15 T cell receptor beta chains derived from one specimen sequenced in a study of blood T cell repertoires in COVID-19. The method was immunoSEQ multiplex PCR; TCRdb's version includes in-frame clones alone and lacks a portion of them. The sample carries about 270,000 clones, approximately 90% recorded once. The sequenced material came from PBMCs or T cells enriched from blood (not recorded which). The source of these receptors is a woman in her 30s with acute COVID-19.

The gene calls are TRBV4-1 and TRBJ2-3; 8 nucleotides line up with TRBD1. J lost 1 base, V lost 1 base, and 7 bases had no gene match. This CDR3 comprises 17 residues. The V gene's germline CDR1 is MGHRA and CDR2 YSYEKL. As DNA, the CDR3 is TGCGCCAGCAGCCAAGGGGCAGGGGGCCGTGGCACAGATACGCAGTATTTT. This encodes CASSQGAGGRGTDTQYF.

The genes are TRBV18 and TRBJ1-2; 11 bases agree with TRBD1. Trimming cost V 3 bases and J 6 bases; bases outside gene matches: 6. CDR3 size: 15 residues. Germline assignment: CDR1 KGHSH and CDR2 LQKENI. This chain's CDR3 is CASSPQDRGQNGYTF. CDR3 nucleotides: TGTGCCAGCTCACCCCAGGACAGGGGGCAGAATGGCTACACCTTC.

The DNA for the CDR3 is TGTGCCAGCAGCCCCCGGACAGGTTATGGCTACACCTTC. It codes for CASSPRTGYGYTF. The chain is built from TRBV3-1 (or the pseudogene TRBV3-2) and TRBJ1-2; 7 bases match TRBD1. After removal of 4 bases from V and 5 bases from J, the junction contained 4 bases not matched to a gene. The CDR3 has 13 amino acids. Germline CDR1 is LGHDT and CDR2 is YNNKEL (reference sequence).

DNA for the CDR3: TGTGCCAGCAAGCCCACGTCCGGGTCCAATGAGCAGTTCTTC. It is translated as CASKPTSGSNEQFF. This chain connects TRBV6-5 to TRBJ2-1, with D hard to call. In germline, CDR1 is MNHEY, CDR2 SVGAGI. The V end was cut by 7 bases, the J end by 6 bases, with 16 bases between. The CDR3 loop spans 14 amino acids.

Only one count was recorded for this clone. The rearrangement uses TRBV27 and TRBJ1-1; unclear D gene. There are 13 residues in the CDR3. V was cut by 10 bases and J by 1 base, with 13 bases left in between. Looked up from germline, CDR1 is MNHEY and CDR2 is SMNVEV (reference sequence). CDR3 DNA sequence: TGTGCCACCCGGTTTTCGGGGAACACTGAAGCTTTCTTT. It codes for CATRFSGNTEAFF.

This clone was observed a handful of times. V usage is TRBV2 and J usage is TRBJ1-2, with 7 bases aligning to TRBD1. Unmatched junction bases numbered 5, after V lost 7 bases and J lost 0 bases. The CDR3 spans 14 residues. Germline V gives CDR1 SNHLY, CDR2 FYNNEI. CDR3 sequence: CASNPDRPNYGYTF. The CDR3 DNA reads TGTGCCAGCAACCCGGACAGGCCTAACTATGGCTACACCTTC.

The J gene is TRBJ2-3, the V gene TRBV10-2; D is possibly TRBD2 (6 bases). Germline values: CDR1 WSHSY, CDR2 SAAADI. CDR3 length: 14 amino acids. Trimming shortened V by 6 bases and J by 4 bases, and 14 bases separated the two germline ends. The CDR3: CASSPRRRADTQYF. The DNA for the CDR3 is TGCGCCAGCAGCCCCCGGCGGAGGGCAGATACGCAGTATTTT.

This chain links TRBV7-9 with TRBJ2-7, with 7 bases lining up with TRBD2. CDR1 is SEHNR, CDR2 FQNEAQ, per germline (reference sequence). The CDR3 consists of 14 residues. V lost 1 base to trimming and J lost 4 bases; unmatched junction nucleotides: 4. For the CDR3, the DNA is TGTGCCAGCAGCTTAGGATGGGGGGGGTACGAGCAGTACTTC. Residues: CASSLGWGGYEQYF.

This chain joins TRBV29-1 and TRBJ2-1; weak D call: TRBD2 (5 bases). CDR3 size: 15 residues. The V end was cut by 3 bases, the J end by 2 bases, with 14 bases between. Germline CDR1 is SQVTM and CDR2 is ANQGSEA. CDR3 DNA: TGCAGCGTTGACCGATTACTAGGAGCCTACAATGAGCAGTTCTTC. Residues: CSVDRLLGAYNEQFF.

The chain couples TRBV11-2 to TRBJ2-7; 10 bases map to TRBD2. Germline CDR1 reads SGHAT; CDR2 reads FQNNGV. J lost 5 bases, V lost 2 bases, and 9 bases had no gene match. The CDR3 length is 16 residues. The CDR3 DNA reads TGTGCCAGCAGCTTATGGACAGCTAGCGGGAGCCACGAGCAGTACTTC. Amino acid sequence: CASSLWTASGSHEQYF.

The chain joins TRBV4-1 to TRBJ2-6, with D tentatively TRBD1 (6 bases). Trimming pared 1 base from V and 2 bases from J, leaving 9 bases between. Germline CDR1 and CDR2: MGHRA and YSYEKL. The CDR3 sequence is 16 residues long. DNA of the CDR3: TGCGCCAGCAGCCAAGTTGGGGGCCCTGGGGCCAACGTCCTGACTTTC. Translated: CASSQVGGPGANVLTF.

This clone has only one observation. The chain employs TRBV27 and TRBJ2-5, with 11 bases fitting TRBD2. The CDR3 has 16 residues. Trimming at V came to 3 bases and at J to 1 base, leaving 4 bases not matched to a gene. In germline, CDR1 is MNHEY, CDR2 SMNVEV (reference sequence). CDR3 DNA sequence: TGTGCCAGCAGTTTGGGACTAGCGGAGACCCAAGAGACCCAGTACTTC. This gives the protein CASSLGLAETQETQYF.

The chain couples TRBV21-1 to TRBJ2-7; the table's D gene call, TRBD1, was not cross checked with the DNA. TRBV21-1 is a pseudogene locus. The CDR3 contains 10 residues. CDR3 coding DNA: TGTGCCATCGACAGCTACGAGCAGTACTTC. Its protein is CAIDSYEQYF.

V usage is TRBV6-2 or TRBV6-3 and J usage is TRBJ2-7; 7 bases fit TRBD2. Trimming at V came to 4 bases and at J to 0 bases, leaving 15 bases not matched to a gene. The germline V gene encodes CDR1 MNHEY and CDR2 SVGEGT. This CDR3 spans 18 amino acids. The DNA for the CDR3 is TGTGCCAGCAGTTTATATACCCCTCGGCTAGCGGACTCCTACGAGCAGTACTTC. Translating it yields CASSLYTPRLADSYEQYF.

The count of this clone is one. This chain links TRBV24-1 with TRBJ1-2; D gene unclear. The V gene lost 4 bases and the J gene lost 3 bases, with 5 bases spanning the gap. Germline V gives CDR1 KGHDR, CDR2 SFDVKD. This CDR3 comprises 12 residues. CDR3 region: CATSDRDYGYTF. The CDR3 nucleotides are TGTGCCACCAGTGACCGGGACTATGGCTACACCTTC.